Listed below are T cell receptor beta chains from one sample, sequenced in a study of shared clonotypes between healthy human individuals. Assay: immunoSEQ multiplex PCR; the TCRdb copy retains only in-frame clones and omits some. The sample lists fewer than 3 million clones, less than 95% occurring once. The source material was naive CD4+ T cells from PBMCs. These receptors were obtained from a man aged 18 to 35 in good health. Some clones in this sample may be carry-over from other donors' samples. Each CDR3 is given with its conserved first and last residue. Each record gives: V gene, D gene, CDR3 length, J gene, clone size, CDR3 protein, CDR3 DNA. D genes are given only for firm matches. Size is omitted from some rows. Given values are once, few, many or a class for expanded clones.

v_call: TRBV9
d_call: NA
cdr3_length: 14
j_call: TRBJ1-1
clone_size: NA
cdr3_aa: CASSVVGANTEAFF
cdr3_nt: TGTGCCAGCAGCGTAGTAGGGGCGAACACTGAAGCTTTCTTT

v_call: TRBV6-1
d_call: NA
cdr3_length: 13
j_call: TRBJ1-2
clone_size: NA
cdr3_aa: CASSGRANYGYTF
cdr3_nt: TGTGCCAGCAGTGGCCGGGCTAACTATGGCTACACCTTC

v_call: TRBV28
d_call: NA
cdr3_length: 11
j_call: TRBJ2-7
clone_size: NA
cdr3_aa: CASRQEYEQYF
cdr3_nt: TGTGCCAGCCGACAAGAGTACGAGCAGTACTTC

v_call: TRBV21-1
d_call: NA
cdr3_length: 15
j_call: TRBJ1-2
clone_size: NA
cdr3_aa: CASPNVWADGYGYTF
cdr3_nt: TGTGCCTCCCCCAATGTCTGGGCCGACGGCTATGGCTACACCTTC

v_call: TRBV5-1
d_call: NA
cdr3_length: 16
j_call: TRBJ2-1
clone_size: NA
cdr3_aa: CASSLDGPGGFNEQFF
cdr3_nt: TGCGCCAGCAGCTTGGACGGACCGGGTGGGTTCAATGAGCAGTTCTTC

v_call: TRBV28
d_call: NA
cdr3_length: 12
j_call: TRBJ1-2
clone_size: NA
cdr3_aa: CACKGSGEGYTF
cdr3_nt: TGTGCCTGCAAAGGGTCCGGGGAGGGCTACACCTTC

v_call: TRBV7-9
d_call: NA
cdr3_length: 17
j_call: TRBJ2-5
clone_size: NA
cdr3_aa: CASSPPRGGHRQETQYF
cdr3_nt: TGTGCCAGCAGCCCCCCAAGGGGGGGACACCGCCAAGAGACCCAGTACTTC

v_call: TRBV15
d_call: TRBD1
cdr3_length: 14
j_call: TRBJ2-7
clone_size: NA
cdr3_aa: CATSRDRTSYEQYF
cdr3_nt: TGTGCCACCAGCCGGGACAGGACCTCCTACGAGCAGTACTTC

v_call: TRBV15
d_call: NA
cdr3_length: 17
j_call: TRBJ2-1
clone_size: NA
cdr3_aa: CATSKTGLLGYYNEQFF
cdr3_nt: TGTGCCACCAGCAAAACAGGGCTTTTGGGTTACTACAATGAGCAGTTCTTC

v_call: TRBV5-5
d_call: NA
cdr3_length: 14
j_call: TRBJ1-4
clone_size: NA
cdr3_aa: CASSLDRANERLFF
cdr3_nt: TGTGCCAGCAGCTTGGACAGGGCCAATGAAAGACTGTTTTTT

v_call: TRBV30
d_call: NA
cdr3_length: 13
j_call: TRBJ2-3
clone_size: NA
cdr3_aa: CAWSAGPTDTQYF
cdr3_nt: TGTGCCTGGAGTGCAGGGCCTACAGATACGCAGTATTTT

v_call: TRBV2
d_call: TRBD1
cdr3_length: 17
j_call: TRBJ2-2
clone_size: NA
cdr3_aa: CASSPGTGPKNTGELFF
cdr3_nt: TGTGCCAGCAGTCCCGGGACAGGACCTAAGAACACCGGGGAGCTGTTTTTT

v_call: TRBV6-5
d_call: NA
cdr3_length: 13
j_call: TRBJ1-5
clone_size: NA
cdr3_aa: CASSYSIGQPQHF
cdr3_nt: TGTGCCAGCAGTTACTCGATTGGTCAGCCCCAGCATTTT

v_call: TRBV9
d_call: TRBD2
cdr3_length: 17
j_call: TRBJ2-5
clone_size: NA
cdr3_aa: CASSAETGTSGWKTQYF
cdr3_nt: TGTGCCAGCAGCGCGGAAACCGGGACTAGCGGGTGGAAGACCCAGTACTTC

v_call: TRBV19
d_call: NA
cdr3_length: 15
j_call: TRBJ1-2
clone_size: NA
cdr3_aa: CASTEQGRGRVGYTF
cdr3_nt: TGTGCCAGTACCGAACAGGGACGCGGACGGGTAGGCTACACCTTC

v_call: TRBV5-1
d_call: NA
cdr3_length: 14
j_call: TRBJ1-3
clone_size: NA
cdr3_aa: CASSLGGDGNTIYF
cdr3_nt: TGCGCCAGCAGCTTGGGCGGGGACGGAAACACCATATATTTT

v_call: TRBV7-2
d_call: NA
cdr3_length: 16
j_call: TRBJ2-2
clone_size: NA
cdr3_aa: CASSLVVGMSTGELFF
cdr3_nt: TGTGCCAGCAGCTTAGTCGTAGGGATGAGCACCGGGGAGCTGTTTTTT

v_call: TRBV9
d_call: TRBD1
cdr3_length: 17
j_call: TRBJ2-3
clone_size: NA
cdr3_aa: CASSDPGTAFSTDTQYF
cdr3_nt: TGTGCCAGCAGCGACCCCGGGACAGCTTTTAGCACAGATACGCAGTATTTT

v_call: TRBV5-1
d_call: NA
cdr3_length: 16
j_call: TRBJ2-7
clone_size: NA
cdr3_aa: CASSLVGQSFSYEQYF
cdr3_nt: TGCGCCAGCAGCCTGGTAGGACAGTCGTTCTCCTACGAGCAGTACTTC

v_call: TRBV28
d_call: NA
cdr3_length: 12
j_call: TRBJ2-3
clone_size: NA
cdr3_aa: CASSLVADTQYF
cdr3_nt: TGTGCCAGCAGCCTAGTAGCAGATACGCAGTATTTT

v_call: TRBV4-1
d_call: NA
cdr3_length: 15
j_call: TRBJ1-1
clone_size: NA
cdr3_aa: CASSQDRGRVFEAFF
cdr3_nt: TGCGCCAGCAGCCAAGATCGGGGCAGGGTTTTTGAAGCTTTCTTT

v_call: TRBV28
d_call: NA
cdr3_length: 15
j_call: TRBJ1-2
clone_size: NA
cdr3_aa: CASRGFGKANYGYTF
cdr3_nt: TGTGCCAGCAGGGGATTCGGGAAAGCTAACTATGGCTACACCTTC

v_call: TRBV5-1
d_call: NA
cdr3_length: 16
j_call: TRBJ2-1
clone_size: NA
cdr3_aa: CASSRARSNSYNEQFF
cdr3_nt: TGCGCCAGCAGTCGCGCACGGAGTAACTCCTACAATGAGCAGTTCTTC

v_call: TRBV30
d_call: TRBD1
cdr3_length: 14
j_call: TRBJ1-4
clone_size: NA
cdr3_aa: CAWRWDRADEKLFF
cdr3_nt: TGTGCCTGGAGATGGGACAGGGCCGATGAAAAACTGTTTTTT

v_call: TRBV6-5
d_call: TRBD1
cdr3_length: 15
j_call: TRBJ1-5
clone_size: NA
cdr3_aa: CASSYRQGAYQPQHF
cdr3_nt: TGTGCCAGCAGTTACAGACAGGGGGCCTATCAGCCCCAGCATTTT

v_call: TRBV7-3
d_call: NA
cdr3_length: 15
j_call: TRBJ2-3
clone_size: NA
cdr3_aa: CASSQGGRRADTQYF
cdr3_nt: TGTGCCAGCAGCCAGGGGGGACGTCGGGCAGATACGCAGTATTTT

v_call: TRBV10-3
d_call: NA
cdr3_length: 12
j_call: TRBJ2-7
clone_size: NA
cdr3_aa: CATHPGSYEQYF
cdr3_nt: TGTGCCACCCACCCCGGCTCCTACGAGCAGTACTTC

v_call: TRBV11-2
d_call: NA
cdr3_length: 16
j_call: TRBJ2-7
clone_size: NA
cdr3_aa: CASSPRGLAGDYEQYF
cdr3_nt: TGTGCCAGCAGCCCACGGGGGCTGGCGGGAGACTACGAGCAGTACTTC

v_call: TRBV10-1
d_call: TRBD1
cdr3_length: 14
j_call: TRBJ1-1
clone_size: NA
cdr3_aa: CASSSGGAGLKAFF
cdr3_nt: TGCGCCAGCAGCTCAGGGGGCGCGGGCTTGAAAGCTTTCTTT

v_call: TRBV28
d_call: NA
cdr3_length: 18
j_call: TRBJ1-5
clone_size: NA
cdr3_aa: CASSLERRWGYSNQPQHF
cdr3_nt: TGTGCCAGCAGTTTGGAACGAAGGTGGGGATATAGCAATCAGCCCCAGCATTTT

v_call: TRBV7-3
d_call: NA
cdr3_length: 14
j_call: TRBJ1-1
clone_size: NA
cdr3_aa: CASSLQGRGTEAFF
cdr3_nt: TGTGCCAGCAGCTTACAGGGTCGGGGAACTGAAGCTTTCTTT

v_call: TRBV27
d_call: TRBD1
cdr3_length: 17
j_call: TRBJ2-1
clone_size: NA
cdr3_aa: CASSQYPKGAPYNEQFF
cdr3_nt: TGTGCCAGCAGCCAATACCCCAAGGGGGCCCCCTACAATGAGCAGTTCTTC

v_call: TRBV5-1
d_call: NA
cdr3_length: 16
j_call: TRBJ1-2
clone_size: NA
cdr3_aa: CASSPTSPTVLGGYTF
cdr3_nt: TGCGCCAGCAGCCCAACCTCCCCGACAGTTCTAGGGGGCTACACCTTC

v_call: TRBV4-2
d_call: TRBD1
cdr3_length: 15
j_call: TRBJ2-3
clone_size: NA
cdr3_aa: CASSPQGAMSDTQYF
cdr3_nt: TGTGCCAGCAGCCCACAGGGGGCGATGTCAGATACGCAGTATTTT

v_call: TRBV7-3
d_call: TRBD2
cdr3_length: 12
j_call: TRBJ2-3
clone_size: NA
cdr3_aa: CASSSPGTSAEF
cdr3_nt: TGTGCCAGCAGCTCGCCCGGGACTAGCGCCGAATTT

v_call: TRBV5-1
d_call: NA
cdr3_length: 15
j_call: TRBJ2-7
clone_size: once
cdr3_aa: CASSPGPGSTYEQYF
cdr3_nt: TGCGCCAGCAGCCCCGGTCCGGGATCAACCTACGAGCAGTACTTC

v_call: TRBV6-1
d_call: TRBD2
cdr3_length: 18
j_call: TRBJ2-5
clone_size: NA
cdr3_aa: CASSELWSGRNSQETQYF
cdr3_nt: TGTGCCAGCAGTGAATTGTGGAGCGGGAGGAATTCCCAAGAGACCCAGTACTTC

v_call: TRBV7-9
d_call: TRBD1
cdr3_length: 16
j_call: TRBJ1-5
clone_size: NA
cdr3_aa: CASQKLTGTGGQPQHF
cdr3_nt: TGTGCCAGCCAAAAACTAACCGGGACAGGGGGACAGCCCCAGCATTTT

v_call: TRBV10-3
d_call: TRBD2
cdr3_length: 16
j_call: TRBJ2-1
clone_size: NA
cdr3_aa: CAISEGTSGPYNEQFF
cdr3_nt: TGTGCCATCAGTGAGGGAACTAGCGGGCCGTACAATGAGCAGTTCTTC

v_call: TRBV5-1
d_call: NA
cdr3_length: 13
j_call: TRBJ2-5
clone_size: NA
cdr3_aa: CASRYGNQETQYF
cdr3_nt: TGCGCCAGCCGCTACGGGAACCAAGAGACCCAGTACTTC

v_call: TRBV7-3
d_call: NA
cdr3_length: 17
j_call: TRBJ2-2
clone_size: NA
cdr3_aa: CASSPPGLPPATGELFF
cdr3_nt: TGTGCCAGCAGCCCACCGGGCCTACCCCCAGCCACCGGGGAGCTGTTTTTT

v_call: TRBV5-1
d_call: NA
cdr3_length: 13
j_call: TRBJ2-3
clone_size: NA
cdr3_aa: CASRPQTTDTQYF
cdr3_nt: TGCGCCAGCAGGCCGCAGACCACAGATACGCAGTATTTT

v_call: TRBV6-1
d_call: TRBD1
cdr3_length: 15
j_call: TRBJ2-7
clone_size: NA
cdr3_aa: CASSEKGQGASEQYF
cdr3_nt: TGTGCCAGCAGTGAAAAGGGACAGGGGGCGTCCGAGCAGTACTTC

v_call: TRBV14
d_call: NA
cdr3_length: 16
j_call: TRBJ2-1
clone_size: NA
cdr3_aa: CASSQNPWTYYNEQFF
cdr3_nt: TGTGCCAGCAGCCAGAACCCTTGGACTTACTACAATGAGCAGTTCTTC

v_call: TRBV19
d_call: TRBD2
cdr3_length: 18
j_call: TRBJ2-3
clone_size: NA
cdr3_aa: CASSRTSGRYPSTDTQYF
cdr3_nt: TGTGCCAGTAGTAGAACTAGCGGGAGGTACCCTAGCACAGATACGCAGTATTTT

v_call: TRBV18
d_call: NA
cdr3_length: 15
j_call: TRBJ2-1
clone_size: NA
cdr3_aa: CASSPRAGLTAEQFF
cdr3_nt: TGTGCCAGCTCACCCCGGGCAGGGCTGACTGCTGAGCAGTTCTTC